The 10 T cell receptor beta chains below come from one sample, sequenced in a study of CD8 T cells in Susac syndrome. It was with random hexamers that about 0.45 to 1 ug RNA was reverse transcribed. MiXCR, applied by TCRdb to the immunoSEQ multiplex PCR reads, yields one record per CDR3 protein. The table records 150,000 to 200,000 distinct CDR3 sequences, more than 85% of them present only once. Sequenced: CD8+ T cells from PBMCs. The receptors shown here come from a human donor with Susac syndrome.

The rearrangement links TRBV28 to TRBJ2-6; 7 bases line up with TRBD1. The V segment lost 4 bases and the J segment 9 bases; nucleotides outside the gene matches: 6. CDR1 and CDR2 (germline): MDHEN, SYDVKM. The length of the CDR3 is 14 residues. The CDR3 sequence is CASSSQGKVNVLTF. The CDR3 DNA is TGTGCCAGCAGTTCACAGGGGAAAGTCAACGTCCTGACTTTC.

The rearrangement links TRBV18 to TRBJ1-1; D may be TRBD1 (5 bases). CDR3 length: 15 amino acids. Germline CDR1 KGHSH, CDR2 LQKENI. With 0 bases removed from V and 2 bases from J, the gap between germline ends came to 10 bases. The chain's CDR3 is CASSPPSRVNTEAFF. DNA of the CDR3: TGTGCCAGCTCACCACCCTCCAGGGTTAACACTGAAGCTTTCTTT.

The table lists this clonotype with a count of one. The chain has TRBV6-5 and TRBJ2-3, with D possibly TRBD1 on 6 matching bases. Germline values: CDR1 MNHEY, CDR2 SVGAGI. V lost 5 bases, J lost 4 bases, and 10 bases lay in between. The CDR3 length is 13 residues. The CDR3 is CASSETGPDTQYF. The CDR3 coding sequence is TGTGCCAGCAGTGAGACAGGTCCAGATACGCAGTATTTT.

V and J are TRBV3-1 and TRBJ2-1, with no clear D. V lost 2 bases and J 6 bases, leaving 11 bases between the germline ends. The CDR3 length is 14 residues. Germline values: CDR1 LGHDT, CDR2 YNNKEL (reference sequence). CDR3 region: CASSQQITPNEQFF. As DNA, the CDR3 is TGTGCCAGCAGCCAACAGATAACGCCCAATGAGCAGTTCTTC.

This clonotype was recorded a few times. The chain recombines TRBV7-6 with TRBJ1-1; D is ambiguous. The V gene lost 1 base and the J gene lost 0 bases, with 9 bases spanning the gap. CDR3 size: 15 residues. From germline, CDR1 is SGHVS and CDR2 FNYEAQ. Here the CDR3 DNA reads TGTGCCAGCAGCTTAGAGGCGAACATGAACACTGAAGCTTTCTTT. It is translated as CASSLEANMNTEAFF.

This rearrangement joins TRBV3-1 to TRBJ2-7, with D perhaps matching TRBD1 (5 bases). CDR1 LGHDT and CDR2 YNNKEL come from the germline V gene (reference sequence). The germline V and J ends were trimmed by 1 base and 7 bases, with 8 bases remaining between them. This CDR3 comprises 12 residues. The CDR3 reads CASSQGGREQYF. Written as DNA, the CDR3 is TGTGCCAGCAGCCAAGGGGGCAGGGAGCAGTACTTC.

This chain uses TRBV9 with TRBJ2-1, with 10 bases matching TRBD2. Germline loops: CDR1 SGDLS, CDR2 YYNGEE. The CDR3 runs to 15 residues. V shed 0 bases, J shed 6 bases, and the junction held 3 bases outside the gene matches. The CDR3 DNA sequence: TGTGCCAGCAGCGTAGGAGCGGGGGGGCCCAATGAGCAGTTCTTC. This gives the protein CASSVGAGGPNEQFF.

V is TRBV7-2 and J is TRBJ2-7; 7 nucleotides line up with TRBD1. Germline V gene lookup returns CDR1 SGHTA and CDR2 FQGNSA. The junction had 3 bases not matched to a gene; V was cut back by 1 base and J by 3 bases. There are 14 residues in the CDR3. The CDR3 region is CASSLVAGGYEQYF. In nucleotides, the CDR3 is TGTGCCAGCAGCTTAGTCGCAGGGGGCTACGAGCAGTACTTC.

The chain combines TRBV20-1 with TRBJ1-5; D gene unclear. Germline CDR1 and CDR2: DFQATT and SNEGSKA (reference sequence). CDR3 length: 16 amino acids. V was pared by 2 bases and J by 6 bases, with 20 bases between. DNA for the CDR3: TGCAGTGCTAGATCCCCCTGGGAGGGCTCGGTTCAGCCCCAGCATTTT. Its protein is CSARSPWEGSVQPQHF.

The V call is TRBV10-3, the J call TRBJ2-5; a weak D match, TRBD2 (5 bases). In germline, CDR1 is ENHRY, CDR2 SYGVKD. CDR3 length equals 15 residues. With 2 bases removed from V and 3 bases from J, the gap between germline ends came to 13 bases. The CDR3 bases are TGTGCCATCAGTGAGAGGTGGGAGAGGGAAGAGACCCAGTACTTC. Translating it yields CAISERWEREETQYF.